A single sample gave rise to the 32 T cell receptor beta chains below, sequenced in a study of beta chain features in type 1 diabetes (dated 2018 in TCRdb). The library was produced with the immunoSEQ multiplex PCR assay. The entire amount of isolated RNA was reverse transcribed using the High Capacity cDNA Reverse Transcription Kit, so the sequenced TCRB transcripts were expressed ones. Here the immuneACCESS table is served through TCRdb, limited to in-frame sequences with V and J called. Missing clones are a known gap in these copies; in checked studies unresolved V genes cover under half, and the rest lacks a known reason. The table for this sample lists some 900,000 clones; 15% to 20% of them were counted only once. The ten largest clones add up to 0.023% of the sample. The material sequenced was naive CD4+ T cells from blood. The sample's cell subset or site label is to be understood as: true naive CD4+ T cells. These receptors all stem from a young woman in good health.

The chain employs TRBV5-6 and TRBJ2-1; D call uncertain. V lost 0 bases and J 4 bases, leaving 2 bases between the germline ends. The CDR3 totals 12 residues. Germline CDR1 SGHDT, CDR2 YYEEEE. This CDR3 reads CASSLVYNEQFF. The DNA of the CDR3 is TGTGCCAGCAGCTTGGTGTACAATGAGCAGTTCTTC.

This clone showed up just a few times. V is TRBV5-6 and J is TRBJ2-1; possibly TRBD2 for D (5 bases). CDR1 is SGHDT, CDR2 YYEEEE, per germline. The CDR3 has 14 residues. The V end lost 1 base, the J end lost 6 bases, and 11 bases lay between the germline ends. CDR3 protein: CASSLPSGSNEQFF. In DNA, the CDR3 is TGTGCCAGCAGCTTGCCCTCGGGAAGCAATGAGCAGTTCTTC.

The chain links TRBV15 to TRBJ2-3; TRBD2 matches at 10 bases. CDR1 is LNHNV, CDR2 YYDKDF, per germline (reference sequence). The V and J ends lost 2 bases and 7 bases, in that order; junction bases with no gene match: 3. CDR3 length equals 14 residues. As DNA, the CDR3 is TGTGCCACCAGCAGACTAGCGGGAGAAAATACGCAGTATTTT. Translated: CATSRLAGENTQYF.

This clone was counted a few times. The gene calls are TRBV28 and TRBJ1-4; D may be TRBD1 (6 bases). V was shortened by 5 bases and J by 8 bases, with 12 bases between the two germline ends. Germline V gene lookup returns CDR1 MDHEN and CDR2 SYDVKM. This CDR3 spans 13 amino acids. The CDR3 spells CASSRPGHEKLFF. The CDR3 bases are TGTGCCAGCAGTAGACCGGGACACGAAAAACTGTTTTTT.

The V and J genes are TRBV7-2 and TRBJ1-1; 10 bases are a match to TRBD1. V was pared by 6 bases and J by 1 base, with 8 bases of the junction left unmatched. This CDR3 is 16 amino acids long. The germline V gene has CDR1 SGHTA and CDR2 FQGNSA. CDR3 region: CASRAGTGAGNTEAFF. In nucleotides, the CDR3 is TGTGCCAGCAGGGCCGGGACAGGGGCGGGGAACACTGAAGCTTTCTTT. The full variable domain, in which reference TRBV7-2 and TRBJ1-1 provide the parts outside the CDR3, is GAGVSQSPSNKVTEKGKDVELRCDPISGHTALYWYRQSLGQGLEFLIYFQGNSAPDKSGLPSDRFSAERTGGSVSTLTIQRTQQEDSAVYLCASRAGTGAGNTEAFFGQGTRLTVV.

The chain has TRBV28 and TRBJ2-2; D is unclear. With 1 base removed from V and 1 base from J, the gap between germline ends came to 4 bases. The CDR3 has 14 amino acids. Germline CDR1 reads MDHEN; CDR2 reads SYDVKM. The CDR3 region has the DNA TGTGCCAGCAGTTTATACAGGAACACCGGGGAGCTGTTTTTT. Translated: CASSLYRNTGELFF.

This clone was counted between two and nine times. This chain connects TRBV7-2 to TRBJ2-5; D is uncertain. The ends were cut back, 4 bases at V and 4 bases at J, with 7 bases in the middle. This CDR3 spans 12 amino acids. CDR1 and CDR2 (germline): SGHTA, FQGNSA. The CDR3, as DNA: TGTGCCAGCAGCTGGGCACGAGAGACCCAGTACTTC. It codes for CASSWARETQYF.

V is TRBV9 and J is TRBJ2-3, with D maybe TRBD2 (6 bases). CDR3 length: 14 amino acids. In germline, CDR1 is SGDLS, CDR2 YYNGEE. Deletions cut 3 bases from V and 3 bases from J, with 11 bases between. The CDR3 sequence is CASSGGTSTDTQYF. The CDR3 nucleotides read TGTGCCAGCAGCGGCGGGACTTCTACAGATACGCAGTATTTT.

The CDR3 protein is CASRLQNTGELFF. CDR3 in DNA: TGTGCCAGCAGGCTTCAGAACACCGGGGAGCTGTTTTTT. The chain combines TRBV6-5 with TRBJ2-2; D call uncertain. Trimming shortened V by 6 bases and J by 1 base, and 6 bases separated the two germline ends. This CDR3 contains 13 residues. The germline V gene encodes CDR1 MNHEY and CDR2 SVGAGI.

On this clone: Germline is not matched at one junction end, which may reflect a read error. The chain is built from TRBV5-4 and TRBJ2-3; 8 bases agree with TRBD2. CDR3 length: 15 amino acids. Germline values: CDR1 SGHNT, CDR2 YYREEE (reference sequence). CDR3 nucleotide sequence: TGCGCCAGCAGCCAAGAGTCCCTAGCGGGAGATACGCAGTATTTT. Residues: CASSQESLAGDTQYF.

The chain recombines TRBV10-3 with TRBJ2-1; a possible D gene is TRBD1 (6 bases). CDR3 length: 17 amino acids. Trimming left V 0 bases short and J 2 bases short, with 14 bases between. The V gene's germline CDR1 is ENHRY and CDR2 SYGVKD. In nucleotides, the CDR3 is TGTGCCATCAGTGAGTCGGGCAGGGGCCATACCTACAATGAGCAGTTCTTC. Translating gives CAISESGRGHTYNEQFF.

The chain joins TRBV18 to TRBJ2-7; 8 nucleotides line up with TRBD1. J gave up 3 bases and V 2 bases, and 6 bases lay outside the gene matches. Germline loops: CDR1 KGHSH, CDR2 LQKENI. This CDR3 comprises 15 residues. The CDR3 coding sequence is TGTGCCAGCTCACCAGAGTCAGGGGGCAGCTACGAGCAGTACTTC. It translates to CASSPESGGSYEQYF.

The V and J genes are TRBV2 and TRBJ1-1, with TRBD1 matching 8 bases. CDR1 and CDR2 from the germline V gene are SNHLY and FYNNEI. The CDR3 covers 14 residues. Trimming cost V 6 bases and J 4 bases; bases outside gene matches: 7. CDR3 amino acids: CASSGQGLGTEAFF. The CDR3 bases are TGTGCCAGCAGCGGACAGGGTCTGGGCACTGAAGCTTTCTTT.

This clone has more than one count but fewer than ten. The genes are TRBV19 and TRBJ2-1, with TRBD2 matching 13 bases. Germline CDR1 and CDR2: LNHDA and SQIVND (reference sequence). J was trimmed by 6 bases and V by 6 bases; bases with no gene match: 8. This CDR3 contains 16 residues. The CDR3 nucleotides read TGTGCCAGTAGAAATGGAGGGACTAGCGGGACCAATGAGCAGTTCTTC. Its protein product is CASRNGGTSGTNEQFF.

This clone has more than one count but fewer than ten. This chain joins TRBV7-8 and TRBJ2-1; maybe TRBD1 (5 bases). From germline, CDR1 is SGHVS and CDR2 FQNEAQ. V was trimmed by 2 bases and J by 8 bases, leaving 19 bases between them. CDR3 length: 16 residues. The CDR3 region has the DNA TGTGCCAGCAGCTTACTCAGGGCTAGTACCGGCGATGAGCAGTTCTTC. The encoded protein is CASSLLRASTGDEQFF.

This clone was counted ten times or more. The chain recombines TRBV10-3 with TRBJ2-1; D remains ambiguous. V lost 3 bases, J lost 3 bases, and 9 bases lay in between. CDR3 length: 14 residues. Germline V CDR1 and CDR2: ENHRY, SYGVKD. CDR3 DNA: TGTGCCATCAGTGACTTTGACTTCTACAATGAGCAGTTCTTC. Translated: CAISDFDFYNEQFF.

The table lists this clone with a count of one. This CDR3 is also generated by other DNA sequences in the sample. The gene calls are TRBV15 and TRBJ2-3, with 7 nucleotides matching TRBD2. The germline CDR1 and CDR2 sequences are LNHNV and YYDKDF (reference sequence). The CDR3 totals 14 residues. Unmatched junction bases numbered 4, after V lost 1 base and J lost 6 bases. The CDR3 DNA follows: TGTGCCACCAGCAGAGGCGGGAGTTCGGATACGCAGTATTTT. It translates to CATSRGGSSDTQYF.

This clone was counted between two and nine times. J is TRBJ2-3 and V is TRBV29-1; the D gene is possibly TRBD2 (6 bases). The CDR3 extends over 15 amino acids. V was pared by 7 bases and J by 3 bases, with 20 bases between. From germline, CDR1 is SQVTM and CDR2 ANQGSEA. Here the CDR3 DNA reads TGCAGCGCCAGTCGTTTGGGGGAGGAGACAGATACGCAGTATTTT. This encodes CSASRLGEETDTQYF.

There are many counts of this clone. This chain links TRBV21-1 with TRBJ2-5; the table's D call, TRBD2, has no DNA check behind it. TRBV21-1 is a documented pseudogene. This CDR3 has 15 residues. The CDR3 bases are TGTGCCAGCAGAGTGATAGCGGGCCCACAAGAGACCCAGTACTTC. This codes for CASRVIAGPQETQYF.

This rearrangement joins TRBV14 to TRBJ2-3, with 10 bases lining up with TRBD2. This CDR3 comprises 15 residues. Trimming removed 5 bases from V and 4 bases from J; junction bases left unmatched: 6. CDR1 SGHDN and CDR2 FVKESK come from the germline V gene. DNA of the CDR3: TGTGCCAGCAGCAGGGGAAGCGGGAGGGCAGATACGCAGTATTTT. Encoded protein: CASSRGSGRADTQYF. Complete variable domain (other parts from reference TRBV14 and TRBJ2-3): EAGVTQFPSHSVIEKGQTVTLRCDPISGHDNLYWYRRVMGKEIKFLLHFVKESKQDESGMPNNRFLAERTGGTYSTLKVQPAELEDSGVYFCASSRGSGRADTQYFGPGTRLTVL.

This clone has a handful of counts. The J gene is TRBJ2-7, the V gene TRBV5-1; no clear D gene. V gave up 1 base and J gave up 3 bases, with 11 bases separating them. Germline CDR1 is SGHRS and CDR2 is YFSETQ. CDR3 length equals 14 residues. The CDR3 DNA follows: TGCGCCAGCAGCTTGAGTCAGCTAAGCTACGAGCAGTACTTC. The encoded protein is CASSLSQLSYEQYF. The full variable domain, completed using reference TRBV5-1 and TRBJ2-7, is KAGVTQTPRYLIKTRGQQVTLSCSPISGHRSVSWYQQTPGQGLQFLFEYFSETQRNKGNFPGRFSGRQFSNSRSEMNVSTLELGDSALYLCASSLSQLSYEQYFGPGTRLTVT.

This rearrangement joins TRBV4-3 to TRBJ2-7; D may be TRBD1 (7 bases). The CDR3 runs to 15 residues. In germline, CDR1 is LGHNA, CDR2 YSLEER. V was pared by 4 bases and J by 7 bases, with 20 bases between. The DNA of the CDR3 is TGCGCCAGCAGCCTTCGGGGGACAGTTCCTAGTGAGCAGTACTTC. Encoded protein: CASSLRGTVPSEQYF.

As DNA, the CDR3 is TGCGCCAGCAGCTTCAGGACTACCGAGGGAGAGACCCAGTACTTC. Encoded protein: CASSFRTTEGETQYF. The chain has TRBV5-1 and TRBJ2-5; D might be TRBD2 (6 bases). With 2 bases removed from V and 4 bases from J, the gap between germline ends came to 15 bases. Germline CDR1 is SGHRS and CDR2 is YFSETQ. The CDR3 consists of 15 residues.

On this clone: Germline is not matched at one junction end, which may reflect a read error. This chain connects TRBV4-3 to TRBJ2-1; 7 positions match TRBD2. Germline values: CDR1 LGHNA, CDR2 YSLEER. The CDR3 covers 15 residues. CDR3 coding DNA: TGCGCCAGCAGCCAAGCGGGAGGCCAGTACAAGGAGCAGTTCTTC. Protein product: CASSQAGGQYKEQFF.

This clone was detected only a few times. The chain employs TRBV27 and TRBJ1-1; a weak D match, TRBD1 (5 bases). CDR1 is MNHEY and CDR2 is SMNVEV in the germline V gene (reference sequence). The V and J ends lost 5 bases and 0 bases respectively, with 13 bases between them. This CDR3 contains 15 residues. The CDR3, as DNA: TGTGCCAGCAGTCCCGGCACAGGTTTGAACACTGAAGCTTTCTTT. Its translation: CASSPGTGLNTEAFF.

The chain employs TRBV11-2 and TRBJ2-5, with 9 positions matching TRBD2. V lost 0 bases, J lost 4 bases, and 12 bases stayed unmatched. CDR3 length: 18 residues. Germline V CDR1 and CDR2: SGHAT, FQNNGV. The CDR3 DNA sequence: TGTGCCAGCAGCTTAGATTACATCTTAGCGGGAGCACGAGAGACCCAGTACTTC. It encodes CASSLDYILAGARETQYF.

The chain carries TRBV19 and TRBJ1-2; D remains ambiguous. V was pared by 5 bases and J by 10 bases, with 23 bases between. The CDR3 sequence is 15 residues long. Germline lookup yields CDR1 LNHDA and CDR2 SQIVND (reference sequence). The chain's CDR3 is CASSPRGPLGRDYTF. The CDR3 nucleotides are TGTGCCAGTAGTCCCCGCGGACCATTGGGGAGGGACTACACCTTC.

This clone was observed a handful of times. The chain links TRBV15 to TRBJ2-1; D might be TRBD1 or TRBD2, each matching 5 bases. The CDR3 spans 16 residues. V dropped 3 bases and J dropped 4 bases, with 16 bases sitting between them. CDR1 and CDR2 from the germline V gene are LNHNV and YYDKDF (reference sequence). The CDR3 nucleotides read TGTGCCACCAGCAGGTCGGTAGACAGCGGATACAATGAGCAGTTCTTC. This gives the protein CATSRSVDSGYNEQFF.

This clone has only a few counts. V gene TRBV10-3 combines with J gene TRBJ2-3; 10 bases are shared with TRBD2. J gave up 7 bases and V 9 bases, and 7 bases lay outside the gene matches. Germline V CDR1 and CDR2: ENHRY, SYGVKD. The CDR3 runs to 13 residues. CDR3 residues: CAIQREGPHTQYF. CDR3 DNA sequence: TGTGCCATTCAGCGGGAGGGCCCCCATACGCAGTATTTT.

This clone turned up a few times. The chain uses TRBV27 and TRBJ2-1; TRBD1 matches 8 bases. The CDR3 totals 15 residues. Germline CDR1 and CDR2: MNHEY and SMNVEV (reference sequence). V lost 6 bases to trimming and J lost 4 bases; unmatched junction nucleotides: 8. The CDR3 DNA follows: TGTGCCAGCAGCCTAGGGACAGGAGTTTACAATGAGCAGTTCTTC. Protein product: CASSLGTGVYNEQFF.

The chain is built from TRBV6-1 and TRBJ2-2; D is unclear. CDR1 MNHNS and CDR2 SASEGT come from the germline V gene. V dropped 2 bases and J dropped 1 base, with 8 bases sitting between them. The CDR3 runs 15 residues. The CDR3 nucleotides are TGTGCCAGCAGTGAATTCCTCGGGAACACCGGGGAGCTGTTTTTT. This encodes CASSEFLGNTGELFF.

The rearrangement uses TRBV7-9 and TRBJ2-1; no clear D gene. Germline CDR1 SEHNR, CDR2 FQNEAQ (reference sequence). The CDR3 sequence is 12 residues long. CDR3 DNA: TGTGCTGGATCAAAAGGGTGGGATGAGCAGTTCTTC. Its translation: CAGSKGWDEQFF.